The sample holds one count of the clone carrying this TCR beta chain. What it recognizes is unknown. The V segment lost 4 bases and the J segment 2 bases; nucleotides outside the gene matches: 3. The CDR3 extends over 14 amino acids. Germline V gene data show CDR1 as SGHNT and CDR2 as YYREEE (reference sequence). Produced via immunoSEQ multiplex PCR; TCRdb's table is partial and in-frame only. The sample records approximately 180,000 clones, approximately 92% being singletons. The data belong to a study of T cell responses to AZD1222 COVID-19 vaccine. Across the study: Samples with a second dose at about 4 or about 12 weeks were pooled together. Notes on the study in general: Spike-specific TCR breadth rose after two AZD1222 doses, and depth rose as well. Unmutated regions of variants are reportedly targeted by nearly half of spike-specific TCRs. Possibly, clonal diversity was underestimated; donors were largely white British and included more females.

The material was peripheral blood, obtained on day 0 of AZD1222 vaccination. The gene calls are TRBV5-4 and TRBJ1-3; TRBD1 matches at 7 bases. This clonotype originated in an adult in good health. The DNA for the CDR3 is TGTGCCAGCAGCCCTGGGACAGCTGGAAACACCATATATTTT. Protein sequence: CASSPGTAGNTIYF.